This T cell receptor beta chain originates from a study of OX40 agonist ivuxolimab in advanced cancers. Study in general: Ivuxolimab is a fully human IgG2 antibody that activates OX40 (CD134). The eligibility criteria allowed prior anti-PD-1, anti-PD-L1 or anti-CTLA-4 therapy, and under 50% had some.

Exclusion of a patient followed from autoimmune disease history or systemic immunosuppression. Using immunoSEQ multiplex PCR, the repertoire was profiled, and TCRdb retains in-frame clones only, with some absent. The sample includes about 46,000 clones, roughly three quarters of them seen just once. The specimen comprised CD4+ or CD8+ T cells sorted from blood, sampled in a trial of the OX40 agonist ivuxolimab. This sequence was found in an adult with an advanced solid tumor such as melanoma, head and neck, liver or kidney cancer.

Here the CDR3 reads CATSKGLTQETQYF. CDR3 bases: TGTGCCACCAGCAAGGGCCTTACCCAAGAGACCCAGTACTTC. J is TRBJ2-5 and V is TRBV15; D call uncertain. Looked up from germline, CDR1 is LNHNV and CDR2 is YYDKDF (reference sequence). There are 14 residues in the CDR3. V was trimmed by 4 bases and J by 1 base, leaving 10 bases between them.